What follows are 7 T cell receptor beta chains derived from one specimen sequenced in a study of T-cell memory formation after mild COVID-19. MiXCR, applied by TCRdb to the 5' RACE reads, yields one record per CDR3 protein. The sample shows some 600,000 distinct CDR3 sequences, 15% to 20% of them seen only once. Sequences were obtained from PBMCs or a T cell subset sorted from them (not recorded which). The receptors derive from an adult woman who had mild COVID-19 (a few samples of this study predate the infection). Cell type and time point are not known.

V is TRBV3-1 and J is TRBJ1-6, with D unclear. The germline gives CDR1 LGHDT, CDR2 YNNKEL (reference sequence). There are 14 residues in the CDR3. Trimming shortened V by 0 bases and J by 7 bases, and 7 bases separated the two germline ends. The CDR3 here is CASSQDVRNSPLHF. The CDR3 coding sequence is TGTGCCAGCAGCCAAGATGTCCGGAATTCACCCCTCCACTTT. The entire variable domain, with the rest obtained from reference TRBV3-1 and TRBJ1-6, is as follows: DTAVSQTPKYLVTQMGNDKSIKCEQNLGHDTMYWYKQDSKKFLKIMFSYNNKELIINETVPNRFSPKSPDKAHLNLHINSLELGDSAVYFCASSQDVRNSPLHFGNGTRLTVT.

The V call is TRBV6-5, the J call TRBJ1-2, with TRBD1 identical over 9 bases. The trim removed 4 bases at V and 10 bases at J, leaving 4 bases unmatched. Germline CDR1 reads MNHEY; CDR2 reads SVGAGI. There are 12 residues in the CDR3. The CDR3: CASSSGTGNYTF. The CDR3 nucleotides are TGTGCCAGCAGTTCCGGGACAGGGAACTACACCTTC.

The chain links TRBV7-2 to TRBJ2-3; 7 bases are shared with TRBD1. Trimming at V came to 4 bases and at J to 5 bases, leaving 9 bases not matched to a gene. This CDR3 spans 15 amino acids. Germline V gene sequence: CDR1 SGHTA, CDR2 FQGNSA. The CDR3 here is CASSSSSWDRDTQYF. CDR3 sequence (DNA): TGTGCCAGCAGCTCCTCTTCCTGGGACAGAGATACGCAGTATTTT.

V gene TRBV3-1 combines with J gene TRBJ2-1; weak D call: TRBD1 (5 bases). Germline V CDR1 and CDR2: LGHDT, YNNKEL (reference sequence). V lost 0 bases, J lost 2 bases, and 20 bases lay in between. CDR3 length: 19 amino acids. Here the CDR3 DNA reads TGTGCCAGCAGCCAAGACGCCTCCGTCCAGGGAACAGCCTACAATGAGCAGTTCTTC. Protein product: CASSQDASVQGTAYNEQFF.

The chain employs TRBV7-3 and TRBJ2-6; D not certain. Deletions cut 5 bases from V and 2 bases from J, with 25 bases between. This CDR3 region has 20 residues. Looked up from germline, CDR1 is SGHTA and CDR2 is FQGTGA. CDR3 amino acids: CASSPRRGFTEGPGANVLTF. Written as DNA, the CDR3 is TGTGCCAGCAGCCCACGACGCGGATTTACCGAAGGGCCTGGGGCCAACGTCCTGACTTTC.

The chain carries TRBV25-1 and TRBJ2-7; D gene uncertain. The CDR3 covers 13 residues. The V gene lost 5 bases and the J gene lost 6 bases, with 14 bases spanning the gap. Germline lookup yields CDR1 MGHDK and CDR2 SYGVNS. The CDR3 bases are TGTGCCAGCAGTCCCCCTAGGGCCATCGAGCAGTACTTC. Translating gives CASSPPRAIEQYF.

This chain uses TRBV21-1 with TRBJ1-2; the tabulated D call, TRBD1, remains unverified against the DNA. TRBV21-1 is a recognized pseudogene. The CDR3 runs 17 residues. The chain's CDR3 is CASSKALNRVPGYGYTF. The CDR3 DNA reads TGTGCCAGCAGCAAAGCGCTAAACAGGGTTCCGGGATATGGCTACACCTTC.